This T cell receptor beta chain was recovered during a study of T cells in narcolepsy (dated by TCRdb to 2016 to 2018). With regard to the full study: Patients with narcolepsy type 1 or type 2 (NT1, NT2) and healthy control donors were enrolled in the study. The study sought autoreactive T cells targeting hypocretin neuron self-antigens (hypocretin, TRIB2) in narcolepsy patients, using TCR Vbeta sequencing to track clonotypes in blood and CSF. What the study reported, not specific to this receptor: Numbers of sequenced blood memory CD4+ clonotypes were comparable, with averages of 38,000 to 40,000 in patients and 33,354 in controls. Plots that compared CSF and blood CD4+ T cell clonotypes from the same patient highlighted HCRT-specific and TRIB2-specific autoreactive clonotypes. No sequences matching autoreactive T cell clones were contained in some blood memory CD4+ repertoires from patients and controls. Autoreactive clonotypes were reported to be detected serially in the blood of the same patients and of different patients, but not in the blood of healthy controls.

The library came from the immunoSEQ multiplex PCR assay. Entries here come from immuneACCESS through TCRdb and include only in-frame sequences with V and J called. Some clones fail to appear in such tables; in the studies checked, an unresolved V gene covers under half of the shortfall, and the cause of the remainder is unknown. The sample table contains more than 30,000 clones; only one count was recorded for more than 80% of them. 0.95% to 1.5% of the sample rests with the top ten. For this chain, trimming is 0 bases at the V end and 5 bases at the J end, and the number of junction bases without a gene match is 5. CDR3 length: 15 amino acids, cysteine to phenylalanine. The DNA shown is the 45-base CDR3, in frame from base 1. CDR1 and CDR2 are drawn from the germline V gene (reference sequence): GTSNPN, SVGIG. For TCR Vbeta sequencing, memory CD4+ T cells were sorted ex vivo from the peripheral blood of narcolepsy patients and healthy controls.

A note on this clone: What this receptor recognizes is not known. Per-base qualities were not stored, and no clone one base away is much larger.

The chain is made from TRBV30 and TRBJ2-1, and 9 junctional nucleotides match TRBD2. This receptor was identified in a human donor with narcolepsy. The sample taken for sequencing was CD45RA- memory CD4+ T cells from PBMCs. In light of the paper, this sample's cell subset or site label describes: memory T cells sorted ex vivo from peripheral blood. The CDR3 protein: CAWSVGLAGNNEQFF. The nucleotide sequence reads TGTGCCTGGAGTGTAGGGCTAGCGGGGAACAATGAGCAGTTCTTC.